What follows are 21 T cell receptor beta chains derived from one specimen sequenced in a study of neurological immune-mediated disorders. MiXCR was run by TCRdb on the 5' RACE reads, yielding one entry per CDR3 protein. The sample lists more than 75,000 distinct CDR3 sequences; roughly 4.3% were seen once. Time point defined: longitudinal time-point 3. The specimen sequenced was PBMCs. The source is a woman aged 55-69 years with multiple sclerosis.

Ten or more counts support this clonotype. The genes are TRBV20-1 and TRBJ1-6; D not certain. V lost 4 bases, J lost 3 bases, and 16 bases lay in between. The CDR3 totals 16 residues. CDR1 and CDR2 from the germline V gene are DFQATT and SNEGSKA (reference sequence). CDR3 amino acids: CSATIGQQSYNSPLHF. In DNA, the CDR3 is TGCAGTGCTACGATAGGTCAGCAAAGCTATAATTCACCCCTCCACTTT.

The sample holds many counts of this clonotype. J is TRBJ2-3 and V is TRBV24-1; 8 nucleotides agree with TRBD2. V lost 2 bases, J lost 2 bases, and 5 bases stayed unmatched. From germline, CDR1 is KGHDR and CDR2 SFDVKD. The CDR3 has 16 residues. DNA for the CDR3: TGTGCCACCAGTGATTGGGCTAGCGGGCCCACAGATACGCAGTATTTT. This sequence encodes CATSDWASGPTDTQYF.

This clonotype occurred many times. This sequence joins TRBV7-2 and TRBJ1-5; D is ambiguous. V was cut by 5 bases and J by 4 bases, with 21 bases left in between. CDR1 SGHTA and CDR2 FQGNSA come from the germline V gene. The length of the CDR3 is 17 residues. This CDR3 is CASSLVGGSGFNQPQHF. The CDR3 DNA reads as TGTGCCAGCAGCCTGGTAGGAGGCTCTGGCTTTAATCAGCCCCAGCATTTT.

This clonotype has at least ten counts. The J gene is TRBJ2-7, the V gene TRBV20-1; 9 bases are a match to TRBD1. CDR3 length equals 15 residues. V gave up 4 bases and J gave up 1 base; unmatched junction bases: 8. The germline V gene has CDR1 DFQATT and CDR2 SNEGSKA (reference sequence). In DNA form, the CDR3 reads TGCAGTGCTACTGAGTGGGACAGGGCGTCCTACGAGCAGTACTTC. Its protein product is CSATEWDRASYEQYF.

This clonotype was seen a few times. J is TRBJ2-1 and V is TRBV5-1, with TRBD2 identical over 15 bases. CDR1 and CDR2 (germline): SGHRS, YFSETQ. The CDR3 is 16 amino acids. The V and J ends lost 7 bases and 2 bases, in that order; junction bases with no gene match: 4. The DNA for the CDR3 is TGCGCCAGCGAAGGGACTAGCGGGGGGACCTACAATGAGCAGTTCTTC. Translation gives CASEGTSGGTYNEQFF. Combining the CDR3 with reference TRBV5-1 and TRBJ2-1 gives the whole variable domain KAGVTQTPRYLIKTRGQQVTLSCSPISGHRSVSWYQQTPGQGLQFLFEYFSETQRNKGNFPGRFSGRQFSNSRSEMNVSTLELGDSALYLCASEGTSGGTYNEQFFGPGTRLTVL.

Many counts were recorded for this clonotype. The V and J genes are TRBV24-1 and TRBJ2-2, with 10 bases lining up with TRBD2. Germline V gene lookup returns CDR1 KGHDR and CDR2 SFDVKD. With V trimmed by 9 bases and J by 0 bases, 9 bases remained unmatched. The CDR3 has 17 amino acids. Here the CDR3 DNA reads TGTGCCACCCTTCAGAGCGGGGGGGCCCCGAACACCGGGGAGCTGTTTTTT. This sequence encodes CATLQSGGAPNTGELFF.

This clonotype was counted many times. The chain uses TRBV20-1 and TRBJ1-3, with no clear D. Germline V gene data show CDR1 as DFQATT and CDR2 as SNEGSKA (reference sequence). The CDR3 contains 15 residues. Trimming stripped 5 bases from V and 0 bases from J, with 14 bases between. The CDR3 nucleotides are TGCAGTGCTCAAGACGGTCCTAACTCTGGAAACACCATATATTTT. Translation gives CSAQDGPNSGNTIYF.

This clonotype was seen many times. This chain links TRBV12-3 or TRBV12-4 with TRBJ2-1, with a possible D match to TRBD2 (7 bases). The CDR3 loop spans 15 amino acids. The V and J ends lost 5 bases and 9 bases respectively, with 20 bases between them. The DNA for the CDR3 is TGTGCCAGCAGTCCGCGCGGGGGCCTTCGGGCTGAGCAGTTCTTC. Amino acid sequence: CASSPRGGLRAEQFF.

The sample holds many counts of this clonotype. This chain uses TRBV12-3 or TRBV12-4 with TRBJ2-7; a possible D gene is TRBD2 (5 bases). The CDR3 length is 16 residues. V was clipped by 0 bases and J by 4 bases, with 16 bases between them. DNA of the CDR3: TGTGCCAGCAGTTTAGCGCGGGCTATTGAACGTTACGAGCAGTACTTC. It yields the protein CASSLARAIERYEQYF.

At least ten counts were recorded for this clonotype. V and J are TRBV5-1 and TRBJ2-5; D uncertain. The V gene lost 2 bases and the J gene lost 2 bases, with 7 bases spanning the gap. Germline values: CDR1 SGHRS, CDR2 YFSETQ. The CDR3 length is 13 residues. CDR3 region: CASSFAGQETQYF. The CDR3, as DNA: TGCGCCAGCAGCTTCGCTGGGCAAGAGACCCAGTACTTC.

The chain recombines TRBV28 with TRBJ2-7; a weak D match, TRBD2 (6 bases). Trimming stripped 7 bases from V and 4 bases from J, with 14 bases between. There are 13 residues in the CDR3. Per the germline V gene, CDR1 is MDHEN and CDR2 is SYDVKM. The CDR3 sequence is CASTAGLKYEQYF. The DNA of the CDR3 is TGTGCCAGCACCGCGGGACTCAAATACGAGCAGTACTTC.

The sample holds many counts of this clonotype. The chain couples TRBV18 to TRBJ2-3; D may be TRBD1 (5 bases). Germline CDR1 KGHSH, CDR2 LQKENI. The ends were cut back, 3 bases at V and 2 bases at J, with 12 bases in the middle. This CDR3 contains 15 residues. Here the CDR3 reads CASSPAQGFTDTQYF. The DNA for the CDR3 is TGTGCCAGCTCACCGGCCCAGGGATTCACAGATACGCAGTATTTT.

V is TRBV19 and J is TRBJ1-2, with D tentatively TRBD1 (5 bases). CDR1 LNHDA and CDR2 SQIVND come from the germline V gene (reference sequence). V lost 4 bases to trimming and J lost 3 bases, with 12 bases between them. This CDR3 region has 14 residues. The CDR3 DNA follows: TGTGCCAGTAGTAAAGGCAGGGTTGACTATGGCTACACCTTC. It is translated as CASSKGRVDYGYTF.

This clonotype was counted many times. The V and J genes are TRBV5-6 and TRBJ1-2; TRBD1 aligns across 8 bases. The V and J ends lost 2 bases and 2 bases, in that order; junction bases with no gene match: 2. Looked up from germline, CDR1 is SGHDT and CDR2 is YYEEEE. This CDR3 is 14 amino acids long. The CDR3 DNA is TGTGCCAGCAGCTTCAGGGGGCGCAACTATGGCTACACCTTC. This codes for CASSFRGRNYGYTF.

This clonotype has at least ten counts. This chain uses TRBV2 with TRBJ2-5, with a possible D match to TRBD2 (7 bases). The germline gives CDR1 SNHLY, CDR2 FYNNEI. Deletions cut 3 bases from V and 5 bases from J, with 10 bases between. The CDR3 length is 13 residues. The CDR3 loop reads CASSDGGPETQYF. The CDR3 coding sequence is TGTGCCAGCAGTGACGGGGGGCCGGAGACCCAGTACTTC.

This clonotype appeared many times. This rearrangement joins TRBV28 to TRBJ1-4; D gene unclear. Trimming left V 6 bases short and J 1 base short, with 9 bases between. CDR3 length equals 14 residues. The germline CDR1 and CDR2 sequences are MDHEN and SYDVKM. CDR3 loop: CASSGPQTNEKLFF. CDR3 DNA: TGTGCCAGCAGCGGACCGCAAACTAATGAAAAACTGTTTTTT. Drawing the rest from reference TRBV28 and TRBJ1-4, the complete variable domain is DVKVTQSSRYLVKRTGEKVFLECVQDMDHENMFWYRQDPGLGLRLIYFSYDVKMKEKGDIPEGYSVSREKKERFSLILESASTNQTSMYLCASSGPQTNEKLFFGSGTQLSVL.

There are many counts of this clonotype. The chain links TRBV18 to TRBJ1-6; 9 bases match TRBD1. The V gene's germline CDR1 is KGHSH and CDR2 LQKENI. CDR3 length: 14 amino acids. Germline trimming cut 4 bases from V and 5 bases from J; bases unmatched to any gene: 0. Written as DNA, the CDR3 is TGTGCCAGCTCACGGGACAGGGATAATTCACCCCTCCACTTT. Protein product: CASSRDRDNSPLHF. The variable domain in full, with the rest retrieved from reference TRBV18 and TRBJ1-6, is NAGVMQNPRHLVRRRGQEARLRCSPMKGHSHVYWYRQLPEEGLKFMVYLQKENIIDESGMPKERFSAEFPKEGPSILRIQQVVRGDSAAYFCASSRDRDNSPLHFGNGTRLTVT.

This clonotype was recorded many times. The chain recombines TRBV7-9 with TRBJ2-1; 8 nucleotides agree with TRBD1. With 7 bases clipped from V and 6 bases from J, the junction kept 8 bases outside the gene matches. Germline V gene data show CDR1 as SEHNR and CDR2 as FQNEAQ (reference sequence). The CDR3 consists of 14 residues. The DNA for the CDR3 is TGTGCCAGCACAAGACAGGGGAATAGCAATGAGCAGTTCTTC. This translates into CASTRQGNSNEQFF.

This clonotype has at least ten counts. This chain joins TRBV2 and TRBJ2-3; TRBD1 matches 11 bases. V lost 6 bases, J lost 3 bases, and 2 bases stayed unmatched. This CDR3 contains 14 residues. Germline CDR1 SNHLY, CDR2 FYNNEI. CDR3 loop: CASRRDRGTDTQYF. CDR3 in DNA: TGTGCCAGCAGGCGGGACAGGGGGACAGATACGCAGTATTTT.

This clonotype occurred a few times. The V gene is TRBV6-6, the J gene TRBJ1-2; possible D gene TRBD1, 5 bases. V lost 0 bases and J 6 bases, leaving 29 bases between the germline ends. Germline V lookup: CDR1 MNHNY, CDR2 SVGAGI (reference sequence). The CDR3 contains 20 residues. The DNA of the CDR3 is TGTGCCAGCAGTTACTCGAGTGGGGACCTAGCTACTTCGTTCCGGGATGGCTACACCTTC. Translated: CASSYSSGDLATSFRDGYTF.

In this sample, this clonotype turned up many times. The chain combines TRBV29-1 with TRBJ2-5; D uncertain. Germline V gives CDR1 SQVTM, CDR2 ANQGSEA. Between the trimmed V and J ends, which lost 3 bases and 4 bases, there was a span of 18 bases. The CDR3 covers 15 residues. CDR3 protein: CSVDGQPTPRETQYF. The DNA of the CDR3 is TGCAGCGTTGACGGGCAGCCAACTCCCCGAGAGACCCAGTACTTC.